These 27 T cell receptor beta chains were sequenced from one sample in a study of T cells in Graves' hyperthyroidism and ophthalmopathy (dated 2019 in TCRdb). The library came from multiplex PCR. TCRdb names Illumina HiSeq 2000 as the instrument used. TCR beta CDR3 regions were amplified from RNA transcripts. For the first round of RT-PCR on the TCR CDR3, the HTBI primer set was used together with the Qiagen OneStep RT-PCR kit. The public reads were quality trimmed at Q25 with fastp and then assembled into clones with MiXCR by TCRdb, keeping productive beta chains. Every CDR3 protein is listed once, alongside the most common genes and DNA of its rows. The sample table holds about 500,000 distinct CDR3 sequences, of which over 15% were seen once. Jointly, the top ten make up under 20% of the sample. What was sequenced was blood. These receptors all come from a woman between 18 and 29 years old with Graves' ophthalmopathy.

This clonotype was observed at least ten times. The chain employs TRBV7-2 and TRBJ2-7; 9 nucleotides match TRBD1. The CDR3 has 15 amino acids. V shed 5 bases and J 2 bases; nucleotides not matched to a gene: 7. Germline V gene sequence: CDR1 SGHTA, CDR2 FQGNSA. The CDR3 region is CASSQRDRVPYEQYF. For the CDR3, the DNA is TGTGCCAGCAGCCAGCGGGACAGGGTACCCTACGAGCAGTACTTC. The whole variable domain, filled in from reference TRBV7-2 and TRBJ2-7, reads GAGVSQSPSNKVTEKGKDVELRCDPISGHTALYWYRQSLGQGLEFLIYFQGNSAPDKSGLPSDRFSAERTGGSVSTLTIQRTQQEDSAVYLCASSQRDRVPYEQYFGPGTRLTVT.

This clonotype was detected only a few times. J is TRBJ1-6 and V is TRBV4-2, with 10 bases that match TRBD1. The V segment lost 7 bases and the J segment 6 bases; nucleotides outside the gene matches: 9. The CDR3 length is 16 residues. Germline CDR1 reads LGHNA; CDR2 reads YNFKEQ. The CDR3 region is CASTPGDRGFNSPLHF. Here the CDR3 DNA reads TGTGCCAGCACCCCGGGGGACAGGGGTTTTAATTCACCCCTCCACTTT.

V gene TRBV20-1 combines with J gene TRBJ1-5; D gene ambiguous. CDR3 length equals 12 residues. Per the germline V gene, CDR1 is DFQATT and CDR2 is SNEGSKA (reference sequence). With 6 bases removed from V and 4 bases from J, the gap between germline ends came to 10 bases. The CDR3 region is CSATDGNQPQHF. The CDR3 region has the DNA TGCAGTGCAACGGACGGAAATCAGCCCCAGCATTTT.

This clonotype was observed at least ten times. The chain has TRBV6-6 and TRBJ2-5; 8 bases map to TRBD2. Looked up from germline, CDR1 is MNHNY and CDR2 is SVGAGI (reference sequence). The CDR3 consists of 17 residues. V dropped 2 bases and J dropped 2; count of bases not matched to a gene: 10. The CDR3 spells CASSYPFSGVDQETQYF. For the CDR3, the DNA is TGTGCCAGCAGTTACCCCTTTAGCGGGGTTGATCAAGAGACCCAGTACTTC.

This clonotype was seen a handful of times. V is TRBV27 and J is TRBJ2-3; perhaps TRBD2 as D (5 bases). Germline V gene sequence: CDR1 MNHEY, CDR2 SMNVEV (reference sequence). V was clipped by 2 bases and J by 1 base, with 13 bases between them. The CDR3 runs 16 residues. The CDR3 nucleotides read TGTGCCAGCAGTTTACCCCGGGGTGCCGGCACAGATACGCAGTATTTT. This encodes CASSLPRGAGTDTQYF.

The chain carries TRBV30 and TRBJ2-5; 7 bases agree with TRBD1. J gave up 5 bases and V 4 bases, and 13 bases lay outside the gene matches. The germline CDR1 and CDR2 sequences are GTSNPN and SVGIG (reference sequence). This CDR3 has 15 residues. CDR3 loop: CAWMRAGGSGETQYF. The CDR3 DNA is TGTGCCTGGATGCGGGCAGGGGGTTCGGGGGAGACCCAGTACTTC.

This clonotype showed up many times. The chain has TRBV3-1 and TRBJ2-5, with D perhaps TRBD2 (6 bases). Trimming pared 0 bases from V and 5 bases from J, leaving 13 bases between. There are 15 residues in the CDR3. The germline V gene encodes CDR1 LGHDT and CDR2 YNNKEL (reference sequence). CDR3 coding DNA: TGTGCCAGCAGCCAAGATCCTAGAGCGGGCGAGACCCAGTACTTC. Residues: CASSQDPRAGETQYF.

This clonotype was counted ten times or more. V usage is TRBV6-2 or TRBV6-3 and J usage is TRBJ2-7, with a possible D match to TRBD2 (5 bases). The CDR3 contains 13 residues. Germline V gene data show CDR1 as MNHEY and CDR2 as SVGEGT. Trimming took 2 bases from V and 6 from J, leaving 11 bases between them. In nucleotides, the CDR3 is TGTGCCAGCAGTTACGTGAGGGAACTCGAGCAGTACTTC. This translates into CASSYVRELEQYF.

This clonotype was counted ten times or more. The chain combines TRBV30 with TRBJ2-1; D uncertain. CDR1 and CDR2 from the germline V gene are GTSNPN and SVGIG (reference sequence). CDR3 size: 13 residues. Trimming removed 3 bases at V and 3 bases at J, with 9 bases between. The CDR3 here is CAWRSVSYNEQFF. DNA for the CDR3: TGTGCCTGGAGATCGGTTAGCTACAATGAGCAGTTCTTC.

This clonotype was observed at least ten times. The rearrangement joins TRBV12-3 or TRBV12-4 to TRBJ1-2, with D maybe TRBD1 (6 bases). V shed 1 base and J shed 8 bases, with 11 bases lying between them. The CDR3 runs to 13 residues. The DNA for the CDR3 is TGTGCCAGCAGTTTAGGATATAGGGGGGGCTACACCTTC. Amino acids: CASSLGYRGGYTF.

This clonotype occurred many times. CDR3 coding DNA: TGTGCCAGCAGCTCGGAAAGCGGGAGGGCCGTCTACAATGAGCAGTTCTTC. This translates into CASSSESGRAVYNEQFF. This chain connects TRBV7-9 to TRBJ2-1, with 10 nucleotides matching TRBD2. V lost 4 bases and J lost 3; bases outside the gene matches: 9. The germline V gene encodes CDR1 SEHNR and CDR2 FQNEAQ (reference sequence). The CDR3 spans 17 residues.

Of note for this clonotype: A much larger clone lies one base from this, so it may be a read error. The genes are TRBV27 and TRBJ1-1; 7 nucleotides match TRBD1. Germline V gene data show CDR1 as MNHEY and CDR2 as SMNVEV (reference sequence). There are 14 residues in the CDR3. In DNA form, the CDR3 reads TGTGCCAGCAGTCCACAGGGGCGGAACACTGAAGCTCTCTTT. It encodes CASSPQGRNTEALF.

This clonotype was recorded many times. The chain employs TRBV18 and TRBJ2-6; D gene ambiguous. Germline V gene data show CDR1 as KGHSH and CDR2 as LQKENI. The CDR3 is 14 residues long. Trimming left V 2 bases short and J 0 bases short, with 2 bases between. The CDR3 DNA is TGTGCCAGCTCACCAGACTCTGGGGCCAACGTCCTGACTTTC. Amino acid sequence: CASSPDSGANVLTF. The whole variable domain, remainder taken from reference TRBV18 and TRBJ2-6, is NAGVMQNPRHLVRRRGQEARLRCSPMKGHSHVYWYRQLPEEGLKFMVYLQKENIIDESGMPKERFSAEFPKEGPSILRIQQVVRGDSAAYFCASSPDSGANVLTFGAGSRLTVL.

This clonotype has just a few counts. The chain uses TRBV4-1 and TRBJ2-1, with TRBD2 matching over 12 bases. The germline V gene encodes CDR1 MGHRA and CDR2 YSYEKL. The V segment lost 0 bases and the J segment 7 bases; nucleotides outside the gene matches: 7. The length of the CDR3 is 17 residues. The CDR3 DNA sequence: TGCGCCAGCAGCCAAGATCGGCTAGCGGGAGGGAAAAATGAGCAGTTCTTC. It translates to CASSQDRLAGGKNEQFF.

This clonotype was seen many times. V usage is TRBV7-2 and J usage is TRBJ2-1; perhaps TRBD1 as D (5 bases). Trimming shortened V by 0 bases and J by 0 bases, and 6 bases separated the two germline ends. Germline CDR1 reads SGHTA; CDR2 reads FQGNSA. There are 15 residues in the CDR3. The chain's CDR3 is CASSLARGSYNEQFF. The CDR3 DNA sequence: TGTGCCAGCAGCTTAGCTAGGGGCTCCTACAATGAGCAGTTCTTC. Filled out from reference TRBV7-2 and TRBJ2-1, the complete variable domain reads GAGVSQSPSNKVTEKGKDVELRCDPISGHTALYWYRQSLGQGLEFLIYFQGNSAPDKSGLPSDRFSAERTGGSVSTLTIQRTQQEDSAVYLCASSLARGSYNEQFFGPGTRLTVL.

Many counts were recorded for this clonotype. The genes are TRBV28 and TRBJ2-7, with TRBD1 identical over 8 bases. V was clipped by 5 bases and J by 4 bases; unmatched bases: 4. The CDR3 is made up of 13 amino acids. CDR1 and CDR2 (germline): MDHEN, SYDVKM. The DNA for the CDR3 is TGTGCCAGCAGTGCAGGGGGCGGGTACGAGCAGTACTTC. Its translation: CASSAGGGYEQYF.

This clonotype was counted a few times. The chain couples TRBV12-3 or TRBV12-4 to TRBJ1-2, with 9 bases identical to TRBD1. This CDR3 contains 13 residues. The V and J ends lost 4 bases and 7 bases, in that order; junction bases with no gene match: 4. This CDR3 reads CASSYDRGGGYTF. The CDR3 DNA sequence: TGTGCCAGCAGTTACGACAGGGGGGGTGGCTACACCTTC.

This clonotype was seen only once. The chain joins TRBV6-1 to TRBJ1-1, with D unclear. The CDR3 runs to 16 residues. V was shortened by 2 bases and J by 4 bases, with 17 bases between the two germline ends. Germline CDR1 reads MNHNS; CDR2 reads SASEGT. The CDR3 sequence is CASSEWARPEVTEAFF. The DNA for the CDR3 is TGTGCCAGCAGTGAATGGGCCCGGCCTGAGGTCACTGAAGCTTTCTTT.

This clonotype was counted only a few times. The V call is TRBV4-1, the J call TRBJ2-3; D might be TRBD2 (6 bases). CDR1 is MGHRA and CDR2 is YSYEKL in the germline V gene. This CDR3 region has 16 residues. The germline V and J ends were trimmed by 8 bases and 2 bases, with 20 bases remaining between them. CDR3: CASGTSALGFTDTQYF. The CDR3 nucleotides read TGCGCCAGCGGGACTTCCGCCCTTGGGTTCACAGATACGCAGTATTTT.

The count of this clonotype is one. CDR3 sequence reads: CASSPAQLLWTGAETF. In nucleotides, the CDR3 is TGTGCCAGCAGCCCAGCTCAGTTACTTTGGACAGGGGCAGAGACCTTC. The chain couples TRBV12-3 or TRBV12-4 to TRBJ1-2; 9 bases are a match to TRBD1. Trimming removed 6 bases from V and 14 bases from J; junction bases left unmatched: 22. The CDR3 loop spans 16 amino acids.

This clonotype was picked up many times. This chain connects TRBV28 to TRBJ1-6; D is possibly TRBD1 (6 bases). CDR1 and CDR2 from the germline V gene are MDHEN and SYDVKM. Deletions cut 2 bases from V and 9 bases from J, with 11 bases between. This CDR3 contains 14 residues. The CDR3 loop reads CASSLRGASSPLHF. In DNA, the CDR3 is TGTGCCAGCAGTTTACGGGGGGCCAGTTCACCCCTCCACTTT.

The chain links TRBV20-1 to TRBJ2-1, with 9 bases aligning to TRBD2. From germline, CDR1 is DFQATT and CDR2 SNEGSKA (reference sequence). The junction had 13 bases not matched to a gene; V was cut back by 6 bases and J by 7 bases. The CDR3 contains 15 residues. Written as DNA, the CDR3 is TGCAGTGCCAATCCGACTAGCGGAGGCTGGAATGAGCAGTTCTTC. It codes for CSANPTSGGWNEQFF.

This clonotype showed up many times. V is TRBV5-1 and J is TRBJ2-3, with no clear D. The germline V gene has CDR1 SGHRS and CDR2 YFSETQ. CDR3 size: 14 residues. The germline V and J ends were trimmed by 4 bases and 4 bases, with 13 bases remaining between them. CDR3 loop: CASSPRSSSDTQYF. Here the CDR3 DNA reads TGCGCCAGCAGCCCTAGGTCCTCGTCAGATACGCAGTATTTT.

This clonotype was detected ten times or more. The CDR3 DNA sequence: TGCAGTGTGGGCGGGAGCGAAGAGACCCAGTACTTC. Its translation is CSVGGSEETQYF. The chain links TRBV20-1 to TRBJ2-5; 7 bases are shared with TRBD2. Germline lookup yields CDR1 DFQATT and CDR2 SNEGSKA (reference sequence). Germline trimming cut 7 bases from V and 3 bases from J; bases unmatched to any gene: 5. CDR3 length: 12 residues.

In its sample, this clonotype was seen many times. The chain uses TRBV20-1 and TRBJ1-2, with 7 bases fitting TRBD1. The CDR3 length is 15 residues. V trimming: 0 bases; J trimming: 0 bases; junction bases outside the gene matches: 4. Germline CDR1 and CDR2: DFQATT and SNEGSKA (reference sequence). The CDR3 loop is CSARDGTDTNYGYTF. As DNA, the CDR3 is TGCAGTGCTAGAGATGGGACAGACACTAACTATGGCTACACCTTC.

The table lists this clonotype with many counts. V usage is TRBV20-1 and J usage is TRBJ2-1, with D perhaps TRBD1 (5 bases). This CDR3 comprises 16 residues. V dropped 5 bases and J dropped 6 bases, with 23 bases sitting between them. Looked up from germline, CDR1 is DFQATT and CDR2 is SNEGSKA (reference sequence). The CDR3 region is CSAPPAARVQGNEQFF. For the CDR3, the DNA is TGCAGTGCTCCACCGGCGGCTAGGGTCCAGGGCAATGAGCAGTTCTTC.

The chain couples TRBV5-1 to TRBJ2-5; D possibly matches TRBD1 or TRBD2 (5 bases each). CDR3 length equals 17 residues. The germline V and J ends were trimmed by 4 bases and 4 bases, with 23 bases remaining between them. From germline, CDR1 is SGHRS and CDR2 YFSETQ. The CDR3 region has the DNA TGCGCCAGCAGCCGGGAAGGGTCAGGGCCGGCACGAGAGACCCAGTACTTC. Encoded protein: CASSREGSGPARETQYF.